The 30 T cell receptor beta chains listed next were all sequenced from one sample in a study of STAT5B mutations in CD4+ large granular lymphocyte leukemia. Profiling relied on immunoSEQ multiplex PCR, and the TCRdb table lists in-frame clones only, not all of them. The sample yields under 35,000 clones, 76% seen once. Sequenced input: CD4+ T cells from blood buffy coats. These TCRs come from a human donor in good health.

CDR3 residues: CASSEGQGTNGYTF. CDR3 in DNA: TGTGCCAGCAGCGAGGGACAGGGAACGAATGGCTACACCTTC. This sequence joins TRBV7-2 and TRBJ1-2, with 9 bases aligning to TRBD1. CDR1 and CDR2 (germline): SGHTA, FQGNSA. There are 14 residues in the CDR3. With V trimmed by 5 bases and J by 6 bases, 7 bases remained unmatched.

V gene TRBV7-2 combines with J gene TRBJ2-2, with D hard to call. The ends were cut back, 1 base at V and 0 bases at J, with 9 bases in the middle. This CDR3 has 16 amino acids. Germline V gene sequence: CDR1 SGHTA, CDR2 FQGNSA. The CDR3 loop is CASSLGTGTNTGELFF. The CDR3 coding sequence is TGTGCCAGCAGCTTAGGGACGGGTACGAACACCGGGGAGCTGTTTTTT.

The V and J genes are TRBV6-5 and TRBJ2-7; D not certain. CDR1 and CDR2 (germline): MNHEY, SVGAGI. V was cut by 5 bases and J by 0 bases, with 14 bases left in between. The CDR3 covers 15 residues. The CDR3 region is CASSPDGRPSYEQYF. The CDR3 nucleotides read TGTGCCAGCAGTCCGGACGGGCGACCCTCCTACGAGCAGTACTTC.

V is TRBV4-2 and J is TRBJ2-7; TRBD2 matches at 14 bases. This CDR3 spans 15 amino acids. The J segment lost 5 bases and the V segment lost 4 bases, leaving 4 bases of the junction unmatched. The V gene's germline CDR1 is LGHNA and CDR2 YNFKEQ. Here the CDR3 DNA reads TGTGCCAGCAGCCCGACTAGCGGGAGGGGACACGAGCAGTACTTC. Encoded protein: CASSPTSGRGHEQYF.

The chain recombines TRBV28 with TRBJ1-5; TRBD1 might be the D (5 bases). V was clipped by 7 bases and J by 7 bases, with 17 bases between them. Germline V CDR1 and CDR2: MDHEN, SYDVKM. This CDR3 comprises 14 residues. The CDR3 region is CASNQGTRAQPQHF. The CDR3 nucleotides read TGTGCCAGCAACCAGGGAACAAGGGCGCAGCCCCAGCATTTT. The complete variable domain, with remaining parts taken from reference TRBV28 and TRBJ1-5, reads DVKVTQSSRYLVKRTGEKVFLECVQDMDHENMFWYRQDPGLGLRLIYFSYDVKMKEKGDIPEGYSVSREKKERFSLILESASTNQTSMYLCASNQGTRAQPQHFGDGTRLSIL.

The chain links TRBV6-5 to TRBJ1-2; TRBD1 might be the D (5 bases). The CDR3 loop spans 16 amino acids. The germline V gene has CDR1 MNHEY and CDR2 SVGAGI. V was trimmed by 0 bases and J by 4 bases, leaving 15 bases between them. The CDR3 DNA sequence: TGTGCCAGCAGTTACTCGAGTGAAGTGAGGGGCTATGGCTACACCTTC. It specifies CASSYSSEVRGYGYTF.

The table lists this clone with a few counts. V is TRBV27 and J is TRBJ1-5, with 9 bases aligning to TRBD1. From germline, CDR1 is MNHEY and CDR2 SMNVEV (reference sequence). V dropped 5 bases and J dropped 4; count of bases not matched to a gene: 3. CDR3 length: 14 residues. CDR3 DNA: TGTGCCAGCAGTCCCGGGACAGGGAATCAGCCCCAGCATTTT. Encoded protein: CASSPGTGNQPQHF.

The CDR3, as DNA: TGCGCCAGCAGTCCTATAGCGGGGGGGCATAATGAGCAGTTCTTC. Protein product: CASSPIAGGHNEQFF. The chain recombines TRBV10-1 with TRBJ2-1, with 11 positions matching TRBD2. Germline loops: CDR1 WNHNN, CDR2 SYGVQD (reference sequence). V shed 5 bases and J 7 bases; nucleotides not matched to a gene: 7. The CDR3 spans 15 residues.

This clone showed up just a few times. V is TRBV7-9 and J is TRBJ1-2; no reliable D call. V shed 1 base and J shed 4 bases, with 10 bases lying between them. This CDR3 is built from 14 residues. CDR1 and CDR2 (germline): SEHNR, FQNEAQ (reference sequence). CDR3 coding DNA: TGTGCCAGCAGCTTAGATTGGGAATCCTATGGCTACACCTTC. It translates to CASSLDWESYGYTF.

V is TRBV6-1 and J is TRBJ1-1; the D gene is possibly TRBD1 (6 bases). This CDR3 contains 15 residues. The V gene lost 7 bases and the J gene lost 0 bases, with 15 bases spanning the gap. CDR1 is MNHNS and CDR2 is SASEGT in the germline V gene. The CDR3 coding sequence is TGTGCCAGCAAAAGGGAGCAGGGGTTGAACACTGAAGCTTTCTTT. Amino acids: CASKREQGLNTEAFF.

CDR3 amino acids: CAWSDYGTLSETQYF. The CDR3 DNA is TGTGCCTGGAGTGATTACGGTACTCTTAGCGAGACCCAGTACTTC. V and J are TRBV30 and TRBJ2-5; D uncertain. Germline V CDR1 and CDR2: GTSNPN, SVGIG (reference sequence). The CDR3 consists of 15 residues. V lost 1 base and J 5 bases, leaving 17 bases between the germline ends.

The chain uses TRBV7-3 and TRBJ2-3, with TRBD2 matching 8 bases. Trimming cost V 3 bases and J 1 base; bases outside gene matches: 9. The germline V gene encodes CDR1 SGHTA and CDR2 FQGTGA. The CDR3 extends over 17 amino acids. The chain's CDR3 is CASSFLPSGGRTDTQYF. DNA of the CDR3: TGTGCCAGCAGCTTCCTTCCGTCGGGAGGGCGCACAGATACGCAGTATTTT.

The J gene is TRBJ2-5, the V gene TRBV5-6, with D tentatively TRBD2 (6 bases). The CDR3 sequence is 14 residues long. Germline V gene sequence: CDR1 SGHDT, CDR2 YYEEEE. V was shortened by 1 base and J by 5 bases, with 12 bases between the two germline ends. Written as DNA, the CDR3 is TGTGCCAGCAGCTTGAGGGCTGGGGGGGAGACCCAGTACTTC. Translating gives CASSLRAGGETQYF.

The V and J genes are TRBV9 and TRBJ2-6; TRBD1 agrees at 7 bases. Germline V gives CDR1 SGDLS, CDR2 YYNGEE. CDR3 length: 16 amino acids. With 0 bases clipped from V and 4 bases from J, the junction kept 4 bases outside the gene matches. The CDR3 region is CASSVEDRPGANVLTF. CDR3 nucleotide sequence: TGTGCCAGCAGCGTAGAGGACAGGCCAGGGGCCAACGTCCTGACTTTC. Based on the CDR3 plus reference TRBV9 and TRBJ2-6, the full variable domain is DSGVTQTPKHLITATGQRVTLRCSPRSGDLSVYWYQQSLDQGLQFLIQYYNGEERAKGNILERFSAQQFPDLHSELNLSSLELGDSALYFCASSVEDRPGANVLTFGAGSRLTVL.

The rearrangement uses TRBV7-2 and TRBJ1-4; maybe TRBD1 (5 bases). CDR1 is SGHTA and CDR2 is FQGNSA in the germline V gene. The V end lost 5 bases, the J end lost 8 bases, and 18 bases lay between the germline ends. This CDR3 region has 15 residues. This CDR3 is CASSPRGGRKEKLFF. The CDR3 region has the DNA TGTGCCAGCAGCCCTAGGGGCGGGAGGAAGGAAAAACTGTTTTTT.

Concerning this clone: Other DNA variants within this sample encode the same CDR3. The chain couples TRBV5-1 to TRBJ1-3; TRBD1 is a possible D gene (5 bases). Looked up from germline, CDR1 is SGHRS and CDR2 is YFSETQ. The CDR3 contains 14 residues. V lost 0 bases, J lost 4 bases, and 8 bases lay in between. CDR3 region: CASSLEGVGNTIYF. CDR3 bases: TGCGCCAGCAGCTTGGAAGGGGTAGGAAACACCATATATTTT.

In DNA form, the CDR3 reads TGTGCCAGCAGCTTGCAAAGGACTAGCGGGAGACATGAGCAGTTCTTC. Amino acid sequence: CASSLQRTSGRHEQFF. The chain uses TRBV5-8 and TRBJ2-1, with 13 positions matching TRBD2. Per the germline V gene, CDR1 is SGHTS and CDR2 is YDEGEE. V dropped 1 base and J dropped 8; count of bases not matched to a gene: 6. The CDR3 contains 16 residues.

This chain joins TRBV18 and TRBJ1-1, with no clear D. Germline CDR1 KGHSH, CDR2 LQKENI. The CDR3 runs to 15 residues. V shed 3 bases and J shed 0 bases, with 11 bases lying between them. CDR3 residues: CASSPRQEMNTEAFF. The CDR3 DNA sequence: TGTGCCAGCTCACCTCGGCAGGAGATGAACACTGAAGCTTTCTTT.

This chain links TRBV9 with TRBJ2-1; 12 bases line up with TRBD2. Trimming at V came to 7 bases and at J to 5 bases, leaving 7 bases not matched to a gene. The germline gives CDR1 SGDLS, CDR2 YYNGEE. This CDR3 is built from 15 residues. This CDR3 is CASAWTSGNNNEQFF. CDR3 nucleotide sequence: TGTGCCAGCGCCTGGACTAGCGGGAACAACAATGAGCAGTTCTTC.

The rearrangement links TRBV6-5 to TRBJ1-1; the D is unclear. Per germline, CDR1 MNHEY and CDR2 SVGAGI. The CDR3 runs 13 residues. The V end lost 5 bases, the J end lost 2 bases, and 9 bases lay between the germline ends. In nucleotides, the CDR3 is TGTGCCAGCAGTGGTAGGGAAAACACTGAAGCTTTCTTT. Its translation: CASSGRENTEAFF.

Here the CDR3 reads CASSVAGSGRAGETQYF. As DNA, the CDR3 is TGTGCCAGCAGCGTAGCAGGTAGCGGGAGGGCCGGGGAGACCCAGTACTTC. V is TRBV9 and J is TRBJ2-5; TRBD2 agrees at 11 bases. Germline V gene sequence: CDR1 SGDLS, CDR2 YYNGEE. This CDR3 comprises 17 residues. The trim removed 0 bases at V and 5 bases at J, leaving 9 bases unmatched.

V and J are TRBV5-8 and TRBJ2-3; D possibly corresponds to TRBD2 (6 bases). In germline, CDR1 is SGHTS, CDR2 YDEGEE. V lost 2 bases, J lost 3 bases, and 16 bases lay in between. The CDR3 length is 16 residues. The CDR3 region is CASSLVLALMTDTQYF. The CDR3 DNA is TGTGCCAGCAGCTTAGTACTAGCATTAATGACAGATACGCAGTATTTT.

The chain links TRBV5-6 to TRBJ1-3; D ambiguous. Trimming left V 4 bases short and J 0 bases short, with 8 bases between. The CDR3 runs 14 residues. Germline V lookup: CDR1 SGHDT, CDR2 YYEEEE. The CDR3 here is CASSEQGSGNTIYF. The DNA for the CDR3 is TGTGCCAGCAGCGAACAAGGCTCTGGAAACACCATATATTTT.

The chain carries TRBV4-1 and TRBJ1-5; D may be TRBD1 (6 bases). From germline, CDR1 is MGHRA and CDR2 YSYEKL. V shed 0 bases and J shed 6 bases, with 15 bases lying between them. This CDR3 is built from 16 residues. DNA for the CDR3: TGCGCCAGCAGCCAAGATGGCAGGGGAGTTGGTCAGCCCCAGCATTTT. Protein product: CASSQDGRGVGQPQHF.

The chain recombines TRBV25-1 with TRBJ2-7, with a tentative D call TRBD2 (6 bases). Germline values: CDR1 MGHDK, CDR2 SYGVNS. This CDR3 has 14 residues. V shed 1 base and J shed 4 bases, with 11 bases lying between them. The chain's CDR3 is CASSEWRAWYEQYF. CDR3 bases: TGTGCCAGCAGTGAATGGAGGGCGTGGTACGAGCAGTACTTC.

V and J are TRBV5-1 and TRBJ2-5; a weak D match, TRBD2 (5 bases). V lost 5 bases to trimming and J lost 1 base, with 6 bases between them. Germline V gene sequence: CDR1 SGHRS, CDR2 YFSETQ. This CDR3 is built from 12 residues. In DNA, the CDR3 is TGCGCCAGCAGGGAGGCCCAAGAGACCCAGTACTTC. Its protein is CASREAQETQYF.

V and J are TRBV4-3 and TRBJ2-5; no definite D call. The V gene lost 4 bases and the J gene lost 7 bases, with 13 bases spanning the gap. Germline-derived CDR1 and CDR2 are LGHNA and YSLEER. There are 13 residues in the CDR3. CDR3 DNA: TGCGCCAGCAGCCCGGGCCCCGTGGGGACCCAGTACTTC. The encoded protein is CASSPGPVGTQYF.

V and J are TRBV6-5 and TRBJ2-3; D remains ambiguous. The germline gives CDR1 MNHEY, CDR2 SVGAGI. Trimming took 2 bases from V and 4 from J, leaving 7 bases between them. The CDR3 spans 13 residues. DNA for the CDR3: TGTGCCAGCAGTTACATTATCTCAGATACGCAGTATTTT. Translation gives CASSYIISDTQYF.

This clone was seen a handful of times. The rearrangement joins TRBV7-9 to TRBJ2-4, with 11 bases fitting TRBD2. The CDR3 extends over 13 amino acids. Per the germline V gene, CDR1 is SEHNR and CDR2 is FQNEAQ (reference sequence). V lost 4 bases, J lost 7 bases, and 0 bases stayed unmatched. In nucleotides, the CDR3 is TGTGCCAGCAGCTCTAGCGGGAGGAACATTCAGTACTTC. Residues: CASSSSGRNIQYF. The whole variable domain, remainder taken from reference TRBV7-9 and TRBJ2-4, is DTGVSQNPRHKITKRGQNVTFRCDPISEHNRLYWYRQTLGQGPEFLTYFQNEAQLEKSRLLSDRFSAERPKGSFSTLEIQRTEQGDSAMYLCASSSSGRNIQYFGAGTRLSVL.

The rearrangement links TRBV6-5 to TRBJ2-4; D is undetermined. This CDR3 comprises 16 residues. Germline V gene sequence: CDR1 MNHEY, CDR2 SVGAGI. Trimming stripped 4 bases from V and 2 bases from J, with 15 bases between. DNA of the CDR3: TGTGCCAGCAGTTTGTCGGGTGCCATGACCAAAAACATTCAGTACTTC. It is translated as CASSLSGAMTKNIQYF.